This T cell receptor (beta chain) was observed in a study of blood T cell repertoires in COVID-19. Study-wide context: Nucleic acid was either cDNA or gDNA, and it came from T cells, B-cell-depleted T cells, or PBMCs.

CDR1 is LNHDA and CDR2 is SQIVND in the germline V gene (reference sequence). V shed 5 bases and J 8 bases; nucleotides not matched to a gene: 9. The CDR3 has 14 residues. Study members were between about 18 and 95 years old and lived in 24 US regions. Donors were grouped by their self-reported clinical history. Authors' methods: Quantification of nucleated cells was approximated via reference gene primer amplification. Libraries were prepared by immunoSEQ multiplex PCR; TCRdb keeps only in-frame clonotypes and omits some of them. V and J calls and clone size are given by that table; D and trimming were obtained from the DNA. This sample carries roughly 220,000 clones, 70% to 90% of them seen once, and the ten largest clones take approximately 15%.

Sequencing was done on a sample of PBMCs or T cells enriched from blood (not recorded which). This clonotype was sampled from a woman aged 45 to 65 with acute COVID-19. The chain has TRBV19 and TRBJ1-2; TRBD1 agrees at 9 bases. The CDR3 nucleotides are TGTGCCAGTAGTTCCGGAGGGACAGGGCTAGGCTACACCTTC. It translates to CASSSGGTGLGYTF.